Sequencing of this T cell receptor (beta chain) was carried out in a study of blood T cell repertoires in COVID-19. Overall study: Specimens from acute and convalescent COVID-19 originated in the United States, Italy and Spain. Nucleic acid was either cDNA or gDNA, and it came from T cells, B-cell-depleted T cells, or PBMCs.

After removal of 0 bases from V and 2 bases from J, the junction contained 2 bases not matched to a gene. There are 15 residues in the CDR3. The germline V gene has CDR1 GTSNPN and CDR2 SVGIG (reference sequence). In the authors' methods: Reference gene primer amplification gave estimated nucleated cell counts. Only in-frame clones appear in the TCRdb table, and some are missing; sequencing was by immunoSEQ multiplex PCR. The DNA gave D and trimming, while V, J and clone size come from that table. The sample records tens of thousands of clones, 65% to 90% being singletons. The receptor comes from a woman aged 60-75 years with acute or convalescent COVID-19. The sample comprised peripheral blood. J is TRBJ2-7 and V is TRBV30; the match to TRBD2 covers 12 bases. The CDR3 sequence is CAWSVLAGGTYEQYF. DNA for the CDR3: TGTGCCTGGAGTGTACTAGCGGGGGGTACCTACGAGCAGTACTTC.